The 20 T cell receptor beta chains below were found in one sample sequenced in a study of cytotoxic CD8 clonotypes in ibrutinib-treated CLL. Produced via immunoSEQ multiplex PCR; TCRdb's table is partial and in-frame only. The sample contains roughly 100,000 clones, approximately 80% of which appear only once. The sequences come from PBMCs, collected after 12 months of ibrutinib treatment. Receptors originate from a human donor with chronic lymphocytic leukemia.

This clone was detected a few times. The chain recombines TRBV2 with TRBJ2-5, with 11 nucleotides matching TRBD2. J gave up 3 bases and V 5 bases, and 5 bases lay outside the gene matches. Germline values: CDR1 SNHLY, CDR2 FYNNEI. The CDR3 is made up of 15 amino acids. The CDR3 bases are TGTGCCAGCAGTTGGGAGACTAGCGGGGAAGAGACCCAGTACTTC. Protein: CASSWETSGEETQYF. Combining the CDR3 with reference TRBV2 and TRBJ2-5 gives the whole variable domain EPEVTQTPSHQVTQMGQEVILRCVPISNHLYFYWYRQILGQKVEFLVSFYNNEISEKSEIFDDQFSVERPDGSNFTLKIRSTKLEDSAMYFCASSWETSGEETQYFGPGTRLLVL.

This clone was counted once. This chain links TRBV2 with TRBJ1-1; the D is unclear. Germline V gene lookup returns CDR1 SNHLY and CDR2 FYNNEI. This CDR3 has 15 amino acids. Between the trimmed V and J ends, which lost 7 bases and 0 bases, there was a span of 15 bases. CDR3 loop: CASTPVTSMNTEAFF. In nucleotides, the CDR3 is TGTGCCAGCACCCCGGTCACTTCTATGAACACTGAAGCTTTCTTT.

The chain recombines TRBV12-5 with TRBJ1-1, with 7 bases fitting TRBD1. The CDR3 loop spans 14 amino acids. Trimming cost V 6 bases and J 1 base; bases outside gene matches: 5. Germline-derived CDR1 and CDR2 are LGHNT and FRNRAP. CDR3 nucleotides: TGTGCTAGTGGCGGGCAGGGGGGGAACACTGAAGCTTTCTTT. Translation: CASGGQGGNTEAFF.

This clone was picked up one time. The CDR3 here is CASSTGGGYTF. Written as DNA, the CDR3 is TGTGCCAGCAGTACAGGGGGTGGCTACACCTTC. This rearrangement joins TRBV6-1 to TRBJ1-2; 8 bases are shared with TRBD1. The germline CDR1 and CDR2 sequences are MNHNS and SASEGT. This CDR3 region has 11 residues. V gave up 5 bases and J gave up 7 bases; unmatched junction bases: 0.

V usage is TRBV4-1 and J usage is TRBJ2-1, with 11 bases fitting TRBD2. The V gene's germline CDR1 is MGHRA and CDR2 YSYEKL. The CDR3 spans 17 residues. The V gene end was trimmed by 2 bases and the J gene end by 6 bases; junction bases not matched to a gene: 9. The CDR3 DNA reads as TGCGCCAGCAGCCAATGGGATGGGACTAGCGGTCTCAATGAGCAGTTCTTC. This sequence encodes CASSQWDGTSGLNEQFF.

The chain uses TRBV27 and TRBJ2-5; 7 bases are a match to TRBD1. Trimming cost V 0 bases and J 7 bases; bases outside gene matches: 11. Germline V gene sequence: CDR1 MNHEY, CDR2 SMNVEV (reference sequence). This CDR3 has 16 amino acids. The CDR3 here is CASSLSYRDSGGTQYF. In nucleotides, the CDR3 is TGTGCCAGCAGTTTATCCTATCGGGACAGCGGAGGGACCCAGTACTTC.

The chain uses TRBV7-3 and TRBJ2-2, with TRBD1 identical over 8 bases. Germline CDR1 reads SGHTA; CDR2 reads FQGTGA. The CDR3 is made up of 14 amino acids. V trimming: 11 bases; J trimming: 6 bases; junction bases outside the gene matches: 11. This CDR3 is CASRQGAQAGELFF. Here the CDR3 DNA reads TGTGCCTCTCGGCAGGGGGCGCAAGCCGGGGAGCTGTTTTTT. Complete variable domain (other parts from reference TRBV7-3 and TRBJ2-2): GAGVSQTPSNKVTEKGKYVELRCDPISGHTALYWYRQSLGQGPEFLIYFQGTGAADDSGLPNDRFFAVRPEGSVSTLKIQRTERGDSAVYLCASRQGAQAGELFFGEGSRLTVL.

This chain links TRBV5-8 with TRBJ2-4; D gene unclear. CDR3 length equals 14 residues. Per the germline V gene, CDR1 is SGHTS and CDR2 is YDEGEE. The V end was cut by 1 base, the J end by 0 bases, with 5 bases between. This chain's CDR3 is CASSLQEAKNIQYF. CDR3 nucleotide sequence: TGTGCCAGCAGCTTGCAGGAAGCCAAAAACATTCAGTACTTC.

This clone occurred once. The junction differs from germline at one of its ends, possibly a read error. V and J are TRBV28 and TRBJ1-2; D may be TRBD1 (6 bases). The CDR3 contains 13 residues. Germline V gene lookup returns CDR1 MDHEN and CDR2 SYDVKM. DNA of the CDR3: TGTGCCAGCAGTCCCCCGGGACAAAAAACCGCCCATTTC. Translated: CASSPPGQKTAHF.

V usage is TRBV5-5 and J usage is TRBJ2-3, with D tentatively TRBD2 (5 bases). CDR1 SGHKS and CDR2 YYEKEE come from the germline V gene (reference sequence). The CDR3 length is 14 residues. V gave up 0 bases and J gave up 0 bases, with 5 bases separating them. CDR3 sequence (DNA): TGTGCCAGCAGCTTGGGAGGGAGCACAGATACGCAGTATTTT. Translating it yields CASSLGGSTDTQYF. The variable domain in full, completed from reference TRBV5-5 and TRBJ2-3, reads DAGVTQSPTHLIKTRGQQVTLRCSPISGHKSVSWYQQVLGQGPQFIFQYYEKEERGRGNFPDRFSARQFPNYSSELNVNALLLGDSALYLCASSLGGSTDTQYFGPGTRLTVL.

The chain couples TRBV28 to TRBJ1-1; D is unclear. The CDR3 contains 17 residues. Per germline, CDR1 MDHEN and CDR2 SYDVKM. Trimming cost V 5 bases and J 4 bases, with 23 bases left between them. The CDR3 coding sequence is TGTGCCAGCAGTCCCCCGTATAGGGTCCGGCGGGTCACTGAAGCTTTCTTT. It translates to CASSPPYRVRRVTEAFF.

The J gene is TRBJ1-1, the V gene TRBV5-8; D is undetermined. Germline V gives CDR1 SGHTS, CDR2 YDEGEE. V lost 0 bases to trimming and J lost 4 bases, with 25 bases between them. The CDR3 loop spans 19 amino acids. CDR3 loop: CASSLVAGVSWDAGTEAFF. For the CDR3, the DNA is TGTGCCAGCAGCTTGGTAGCTGGGGTTTCATGGGATGCTGGCACTGAAGCTTTCTTT.

V is TRBV15 and J is TRBJ2-7, with D uncertain. Germline CDR1 is LNHNV and CDR2 is YYDKDF (reference sequence). This CDR3 contains 14 residues. Trimming removed 0 bases at V and 2 bases at J, with 8 bases between. For the CDR3, the DNA is TGTGCCACCAGCAGAGACCTCATCGCCTACGAGCAGTACTTC. It encodes CATSRDLIAYEQYF.

V usage is TRBV5-1 and J usage is TRBJ1-6; TRBD1 agrees at 11 bases. This CDR3 region has 15 residues. The germline V gene has CDR1 SGHRS and CDR2 YFSETQ. J lost 7 bases, V lost 4 bases, and 4 bases had no gene match. CDR3 nucleotide sequence: TGCGCCAGCAGCCCCGGGACAGGGGGAAATTCACCCCTCCACTTT. Translating gives CASSPGTGGNSPLHF.

The chain joins TRBV28 to TRBJ1-5; D is unclear. The CDR3 is 13 amino acids. Per the germline V gene, CDR1 is MDHEN and CDR2 is SYDVKM. Trimming took off 10 bases at V and 3 bases at J, with 13 bases between the two ends. This CDR3 is CATGRGINQPQHF. As DNA, the CDR3 is TGTGCCACTGGCCGGGGTATCAATCAGCCCCAGCATTTT.

This chain joins TRBV5-4 and TRBJ2-3, with a weak D call TRBD1 (5 bases). The CDR3 is made up of 15 amino acids. V was shortened by 2 bases and J by 3 bases, with 13 bases between the two germline ends. Germline lookup yields CDR1 SGHNT and CDR2 YYREEE (reference sequence). The chain's CDR3 is CASSLDQGRTDTQYF. CDR3 sequence (DNA): TGTGCCAGCAGCTTAGATCAGGGAAGGACAGATACGCAGTATTTT. The complete variable domain, with remaining parts taken from reference TRBV5-4 and TRBJ2-3, reads ETGVTQSPTHLIKTRGQQVTLRCSSQSGHNTVSWYQQALGQGPQFIFQYYREEENGRGNFPPRFSGLQFPNYSSELNVNALELDDSALYLCASSLDQGRTDTQYFGPGTRLTVL.

This chain uses TRBV11-3 with TRBJ2-2; D gene ambiguous. Germline-derived CDR1 and CDR2 are SGHNT and YENEEA. There are 12 residues in the CDR3. Trimming took off 3 bases at V and 7 bases at J, with 6 bases between the two ends. In DNA form, the CDR3 reads TGTGCCAGCAGCTTCCTTCTCGGGGAGCTGTTTTTT. Its protein product is CASSFLLGELFF.

V gene TRBV18 combines with J gene TRBJ2-2; D not certain. Trimming took off 2 bases at V and 0 bases at J, with 16 bases between the two ends. The CDR3 is 18 amino acids. Germline V gives CDR1 KGHSH, CDR2 LQKENI. The CDR3 DNA reads TGTGCCAGCTCACCAGTTTTGCGGAGTAGGGCGAACACCGGGGAGCTGTTTTTT. Residues: CASSPVLRSRANTGELFF.

This clone has only one observation. V gene TRBV12-5 combines with J gene TRBJ2-7; a weak D match, TRBD2 (6 bases). Germline CDR1 LGHNT, CDR2 FRNRAP. V was shortened by 6 bases and J by 0 bases, with 12 bases between the two germline ends. The CDR3 has 14 residues. CDR3 in amino acids: CASGPDGSSYEQYF. CDR3 bases: TGTGCTAGTGGACCCGACGGGAGCTCCTACGAGCAGTACTTC. Together with reference TRBV12-5 and TRBJ2-7, the CDR3 gives the full variable domain: DARVTQTPRHKVTEMGQEVTMRCQPILGHNTVFWYRQTMMQGLELLAYFRNRAPLDDSGMPKDRFSAEMPDATLATLKIQPSEPRDSAVYFCASGPDGSSYEQYFGPGTRLTVT.

The chain employs TRBV14 and TRBJ2-7; D is tentatively TRBD1 or TRBD2 (6 bases each). V was clipped by 6 bases and J by 4 bases, with 22 bases between them. Germline V gives CDR1 SGHDN, CDR2 FVKESK. This CDR3 contains 16 residues. CDR3 in amino acids: CASRESHSGALYEQYF. The CDR3 coding sequence is TGTGCCAGCAGGGAATCTCATTCGGGGGCCCTTTACGAGCAGTACTTC.